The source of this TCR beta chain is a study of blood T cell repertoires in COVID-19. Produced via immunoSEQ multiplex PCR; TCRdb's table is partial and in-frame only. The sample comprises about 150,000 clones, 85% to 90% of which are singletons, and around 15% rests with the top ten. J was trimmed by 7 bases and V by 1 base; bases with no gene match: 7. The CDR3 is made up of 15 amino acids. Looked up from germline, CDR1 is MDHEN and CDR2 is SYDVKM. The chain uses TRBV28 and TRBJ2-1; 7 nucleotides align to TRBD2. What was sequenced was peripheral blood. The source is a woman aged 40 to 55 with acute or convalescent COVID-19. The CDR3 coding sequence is TGTGCCAGCAGTTTATCGCGGGGGACTTTAAATGAGCAGTTCTTC. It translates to CASSLSRGTLNEQFF.